The 2 T cell receptor delta chains below come from one sample, sequenced in a study of γδ T cells in repeated Plasmodium falciparum infection. TCRdb fed the multiplex PCR reads into CATT to redo clone calling. The data contain about 57,000 delta-chain clones, around 1.7% of them seen just once; the ten biggest clones take up approximately 16%. Flow sorting of PBMC yielded separate Vgamma9/Vdelta2+ and Vdelta2-negative gammadelta T cell populations for bulk repertoire analysis. Sequenced material: gamma-delta T cells from blood. All receptors come from a pool of human donors (malaria-infected and uninfected, not separated).

The table lists this clone with a few counts. A far larger clone is one nucleotide away, so this likely arose from a read error. The same CDR3 also results from other DNA sequences found in this sample. V is TRDV1 and J is TRDJ1; D may match TRDD2 or TRDD3 (8 bases each). From germline, CDR1 is TSWWSYY and CDR2 QGS. The CDR3 sequence is 25 residues long. CDR3 in DNA: TGTGCCCTTGGGGAAGGGGACTTCCTACGTGACCCCTGGGGGAAGTCGACCCGAGGCACCGATAAACTCATCTTT. Encoded protein: CALGEGDFLRDPWGKSTRGTDKLIF.

About this clone itself: TCRdb's entry gives the protein of a much larger clone, which mismatches this DNA's translation at residue 4, likely from a read error; the protein reported here is translated from the DNA. This sequence joins TRAV38-2/DV8 and TRDJ1; 9 bases map to TRDD3. This CDR3 is built from 21 residues. Germline V lookup: CDR1 TSESDYY, CDR2 QEAYKQQN. CDR3 residues: CAYKSSGVCTGGPANTDKLIF. CDR3 nucleotides: TGTGCTTATAAGAGCTCCGGGGTGTGTACTGGGGGACCCGCCAACACCGATAAACTCATCTTT.